This is a list of T cell receptor beta chains from one sample in a study of blood T cell repertoires in COVID-19. The protocol was immunoSEQ multiplex PCR, while the TCRdb copy is restricted to in-frame clones and leaves out a portion. The sample lists hundreds of thousands of clones, over 75% seen once, with 2.3% in the top ten. The material sequenced was peripheral blood. Receptor source: a woman aged 60 to 75 with COVID-19, enrolled during active disease. CDR3s include the opening cysteine and the closing phenylalanine or tryptophan. D genes are given only for firm matches. Size is stated for part of the rows, as once, few or many counts, or as a class when the clone is expanded.

D gene,V gene,J gene,clone size,CDR3 protein,CDR3 DNA
TRBD2,TRBV4-1,TRBJ2-5,NA,CASSQDTRGGQETQYF,TGCGCCAGCAGCCAAGATACGCGGGGGGGCCAAGAGACCCAGTACTTC
NA,TRBV30,TRBJ1-5,NA,CAWSVRGMGQPQHF,TGTGCCTGGAGTGTACGGGGGATGGGGCAGCCCCAGCATTTT
TRBD2,TRBV11-2,TRBJ2-5,NA,CASSYGGVQETQYF,TGTGCCAGCAGCTACGGGGGGGTTCAAGAGACCCAGTACTTC
NA,TRBV27,TRBJ2-7,once,CASSPDRSSYEQYF,TGTGCCAGCAGTCCAGACAGGTCTTCCTACGAGCAGTACTTC
TRBD1,TRBV11-2,TRBJ1-3,many,CASSGRRDRMSGNTIYF,TGTGCCAGCAGCGGACGCCGGGACAGAATGTCTGGAAACACCATATATTTT
NA,TRBV27,TRBJ1-5,NA,CATGGRQGGSQPQHF,TGTGCCACGGGGGGTCGGCAGGGAGGGAGTCAGCCCCAGCATTTT
TRBD1,TRBV30,TRBJ1-2,NA,CAWSTGGIYGYTF,TGTGCCTGGAGTACAGGGGGCATCTATGGCTACACCTTC
NA,TRBV11-3,TRBJ2-2,NA,CASSLFREITGELFF,TGTGCCAGCAGCTTATTTAGGGAGATAACCGGGGAGCTGTTTTTT
NA,TRBV5-6,TRBJ1-6,once,CASSSEYSYNSPLHF,TGTGCCAGCAGCTCGGAGTACTCCTATAATTCACCCCTCCACTTT
NA,TRBV7-2,TRBJ1-3,NA,CASSSGQPFSGNTIYF,TGTGCCAGCAGCTCCGGACAGCCCTTCTCTGGAAACACCATATATTTT
NA,TRBV2,TRBJ2-7,NA,CASSFSSYEQYF,TGTGCCAGCAGCTTCTCCTCCTACGAGCAGTACTTC
NA,TRBV27,TRBJ2-7,NA,CASSMTPSVAEQYF,TGTGCCAGCAGTATGACTCCTAGCGTGGCCGAGCAGTACTTC
TRBD1,TRBV7-8,TRBJ2-7,NA,CASSLEPGQGFYEQYF,TGTGCCAGCAGCTTAGAGCCGGGACAGGGTTTTTACGAGCAGTACTTC
NA,TRBV19,TRBJ1-6,NA,CASSNYAPAGNDYNSPLHF,TGTGCCAGTAGTAACTACGCCCCCGCGGGGAACGACTATAATTCACCCCTCCACTTT
NA,TRBV6-2/TRBV6-3,TRBJ2-3,NA,CASSYGGLYTQYF,TGTGCCAGCAGTTACGGGGGCCTATATACGCAGTATTTT
TRBD1,TRBV9,TRBJ1-3,NA,CASSPRGDRISGNTIYF,TGTGCCAGCAGCCCGAGGGGGGACAGGATCTCTGGAAACACCATATATTTT
TRBD2,TRBV3-1/TRBV3-2,TRBJ2-5,NA,CASSQSSLGGETQYF,TGTGCCAGCAGCCAATCATCGTTGGGGGGGGAGACCCAGTACTTC
TRBD1,TRBV5-1,TRBJ1-1,few,CASSPGTGNTEAFF,TGCGCCAGCAGCCCCGGGACAGGGAACACTGAAGCTTTCTTT
NA,TRBV6-1,TRBJ1-2,NA,CASSEKGNYGYTF,TGTGCCAGCAGTGAAAAGGGGAACTATGGCTACACCTTC
NA,TRBV6-5,TRBJ1-1,few,CASSYSRDTEAFF,TGTGCCAGCAGTTACTCCCGGGACACTGAAGCTTTCTTT
TRBD1,TRBV2,TRBJ2-3,NA,CASSETGAPTDTQYF,TGTGCCAGCAGTGAGACAGGGGCCCCCACAGATACGCAGTATTTT
NA,TRBV4-1,TRBJ1-4,NA,CASSPGTTEKLFF,TGCGCCAGCAGCCCAGGGACAACTGAAAAACTGTTTTTT
TRBD1,TRBV7-8,TRBJ2-7,NA,CASSTGTVYEQYF,TGTGCCAGCAGCACCGGGACAGTCTACGAGCAGTACTTC
NA,TRBV6-5,TRBJ1-5,NA,CASISVSRGQPQHF,TGTGCCAGCATATCTGTCTCCAGGGGCCAGCCCCAGCATTTT
TRBD2,TRBV3-1/TRBV3-2,TRBJ2-3,NA,CASSQWLGGSTDTQYF,TGTGCCAGCAGCCAATGGTTGGGGGGGTCCACGGATACGCAGTATTTT
TRBD1,TRBV6-5,TRBJ1-2,once,CASSPTGVAYGYTF,TGTGCCAGCAGCCCGACAGGGGTCGCCTATGGCTACACCTTC
TRBD1,TRBV24-1,TRBJ1-1,NA,CATRQGAGTEAFF,TGTGCCACCAGACAGGGGGCAGGAACTGAAGCTTTCTTT
TRBD2,TRBV4-2,TRBJ2-3,NA,CASSELAGGPVTQYF,TGTGCCAGCAGCGAACTAGCGGGGGGGCCAGTTACGCAGTATTTT
TRBD1,TRBV5-4,TRBJ1-5,NA,CASSLGGTGYNQPQHF,TGTGCCAGCAGCTTAGGAGGGACAGGCTACAATCAGCCCCAGCATTTT
TRBD2,TRBV27,TRBJ2-7,NA,CASSLSSGLAGGSEYF,TGTGCCAGCAGTTTGAGCTCGGGACTAGCGGGGGGGAGTGAGTACTTC
NA,TRBV7-7,TRBJ1-4,NA,CASSAGGEKLFF,TGTGCTAGCAGCGCGGGGGGCGAAAAACTGTTTTTT
TRBD1,TRBV9,TRBJ2-7,NA,CASSGTGYGEQYF,TGTGCCAGCAGCGGGACAGGGTACGGAGAGCAGTACTTC
NA,TRBV7-9,TRBJ1-1,NA,CASSSSGWNTEAFF,TGTGCCAGCAGCTCCTCGGGTTGGAACACTGAAGCTTTCTTT
TRBD1,TRBV7-2,TRBJ1-5,NA,CASSLAEQGAQYSNQPQHF,TGTGCCAGCAGCTTAGCGGAACAGGGGGCTCAATATAGCAATCAGCCCCAGCATTTT
TRBD1,TRBV5-4,TRBJ2-7,NA,CASSKKNSGTAYEQYF,TGTGCCAGCAGCAAAAAAAACTCCGGGACAGCCTACGAGCAGTACTTC
TRBD2,TRBV7-3,TRBJ2-5,NA,CASSPGGAYQETQYF,TGTGCCAGCAGCCCCGGGGGGGCGTACCAAGAGACCCAGTACTTC
TRBD1,TRBV5-1,TRBJ2-2,NA,CASSLDREGGELFF,TGCGCCAGCAGCCTGGACAGGGAAGGCGGGGAGCTGTTTTTT
NA,TRBV5-1,TRBJ2-6,NA,CASSATAGANVLTF,TGCGCCAGCAGCGCGACAGCTGGGGCCAACGTCCTGACTTTC
NA,TRBV9,TRBJ1-2,NA,CASSALPDSTYGYTF,TGTGCCAGCAGCGCCCTTCCGGACAGCACCTATGGCTACACCTTC
NA,TRBV7-3,TRBJ1-1,NA,CASSRWRGTEAFF,TGTGCCAGCAGTAGGTGGAGGGGCACTGAAGCTTTCTTT
NA,TRBV5-1,TRBJ2-5,NA,CASSSGRKETQYF,TGCGCCAGCAGCTCAGGGCGCAAGGAGACCCAGTACTTC
NA,TRBV15,TRBJ2-7,once,CATSRDSPPRGGEQYF,TGTGCCACCAGCAGAGACTCCCCTCCGAGGGGGGGCGAGCAGTACTTC
NA,TRBV6-5,TRBJ1-2,NA,CASSYSVRAYGYTF,TGTGCCAGCAGTTACTCGGTCAGGGCGTATGGCTACACCTTC
NA,TRBV18,TRBJ1-4,NA,CASSADKTTNEKLFF,TGTGCCAGCTCTGCGGACAAGACAACTAATGAAAAACTGTTTTTT
TRBD2,TRBV5-1,TRBJ2-3,NA,CASSLVRGRGAPDTQYF,TGCGCCAGCAGCTTGGTTCGGGGGCGGGGGGCCCCAGATACGCAGTATTTT
NA,TRBV5-1,TRBJ1-1,NA,CASSLVGNPFTEAFF,TGCGCCAGCAGCTTGGTTGGCAATCCTTTCACTGAAGCTTTCTTT
NA,TRBV6-5,TRBJ1-1,few,CASSYSTYGVNTEAFF,TGTGCCAGCAGTTACTCGACCTACGGGGTGAACACTGAAGCTTTCTTT
NA,TRBV27,TRBJ2-1,few,CASSFPGGPQNNEQFF,TGTGCCAGCAGTTTCCCCGGGGGACCTCAGAACAATGAGCAGTTCTTC
NA,TRBV28,TRBJ1-2,NA,CASRGGYGYTF,TGTGCCAGCAGGGGGGGGTATGGCTACACCTTC
NA,TRBV7-9,TRBJ1-1,few,CASSLAVPGEAFF,TGTGCCAGCAGCTTAGCGGTCCCGGGAGAAGCTTTCTTT
TRBD1,TRBV13,TRBJ1-2,NA,CASSLFEGQINYGYTF,TGTGCCAGCAGCTTATTCGAGGGACAGATTAACTATGGCTACACCTTC
NA,TRBV6-1,TRBJ1-2,once,CASSEPQYWSGYTF,TGTGCCAGCAGTGAACCTCAGTATTGGAGTGGCTACACCTTC
NA,TRBV18,TRBJ1-1,NA,CASSPKRGNTEAFF,TGTGCCAGCTCACCAAAAAGGGGGAACACTGAAGCTTTCTTT
NA,TRBV3-1/TRBV3-2,TRBJ1-3,once,CASSPGGRGGGNTIYF,TGTGCCAGCAGCCCAGGAGGCAGGGGCGGCGGAAACACCATATATTTT
NA,TRBV24-1,TRBJ1-2,NA,CAPDGGNGYTF,TGTGCCCCGGATGGGGGGAACGGCTACACCTTC
NA,TRBV11-2,TRBJ2-7,NA,CASSLVQGGEQYF,TGTGCCAGCAGCTTAGTTCAGGGGGGAGAGCAGTACTTC
NA,TRBV3-1/TRBV3-2,TRBJ2-5,NA,CASSQELGIRTQYF,TGTGCCAGCAGCCAAGAACTAGGTATACGGACCCAGTACTTC
NA,TRBV9,TRBJ1-1,NA,CASSRGGAENTEAFF,TGTGCCAGCAGCCGAGGTGGCGCAGAGAACACTGAAGCTTTCTTT
NA,TRBV24-1,TRBJ1-5,NA,CATSAPNQPQHF,TGTGCCACCAGTGCCCCAAATCAGCCCCAGCATTTT
TRBD1,TRBV2,TRBJ1-3,NA,CASRQTGGAYTIYF,TGTGCCAGCAGACAGACAGGGGGCGCTTACACCATATATTTT